The 14 T cell receptor beta chains in this list originate from one sample, sequenced in a study of blood T cell repertoires in COVID-19. Sequencing used immunoSEQ multiplex PCR; TCRdb keeps in-frame clones, though not all of them. The data show 95,000 or so clones, 75% to 90% seen once. The specimen sequenced was peripheral blood. These receptors were collected from a woman in her sixties or seventies with acute or convalescent COVID-19.

V gene TRBV28 combines with J gene TRBJ1-2; 9 nucleotides line up with TRBD1. This CDR3 has 17 residues. V lost 6 bases and J lost 0; bases outside the gene matches: 11. The germline V gene has CDR1 MDHEN and CDR2 SYDVKM. The CDR3 sequence is CASRRGTGKGPNYGYTF. Here the CDR3 DNA reads TGTGCCAGCAGACGCGGGACAGGGAAAGGTCCTAACTATGGCTACACCTTC.

The chain combines TRBV5-5 with TRBJ1-4; the match to TRBD1 covers 7 bases. This CDR3 region has 15 residues. Germline V gives CDR1 SGHKS, CDR2 YYEKEE (reference sequence). Trimming at V came to 4 bases and at J to 1 base, leaving 4 bases not matched to a gene. CDR3: CASSPRTGTNEKLFF. The CDR3, as DNA: TGTGCCAGCAGCCCCCGGACAGGAACTAATGAAAAACTGTTTTTT.

J is TRBJ2-3 and V is TRBV3-1 (or the pseudogene TRBV3-2); TRBD2 matches 7 bases. The germline CDR1 and CDR2 sequences are LGHDT and YNNKEL (reference sequence). Trimming at V came to 0 bases and at J to 1 base, leaving 4 bases not matched to a gene. This CDR3 is 16 amino acids long. CDR3 sequence: CASSQDTAGGTDTQYF. The CDR3 coding sequence is TGTGCCAGCAGCCAAGATACCGCGGGGGGCACAGATACGCAGTATTTT.

V usage is TRBV10-3 and J usage is TRBJ2-1; D unresolved. Deletions cut 2 bases from V and 3 bases from J, with 8 bases between. The germline gives CDR1 ENHRY, CDR2 SYGVKD. The CDR3 sequence is 14 residues long. CDR3 in DNA: TGTGCCATCAGTGAGGCTCGGAGCTACAATGAGCAGTTCTTC. Translation gives CAISEARSYNEQFF.

The chain recombines TRBV9 with TRBJ1-1; D call uncertain. V was cut by 0 bases and J by 11 bases, with 14 bases left in between. This CDR3 has 13 residues. Germline CDR1 SGDLS, CDR2 YYNGEE. CDR3 nucleotides: TGTGCCAGCAGCGTAGCCGGGAGCCCACGGGCTTTCTTT. Translated: CASSVAGSPRAFF.

The rearrangement links TRBV29-1 to TRBJ2-3; 10 bases are a match to TRBD2. The CDR3 loop spans 13 amino acids. V shed 1 base and J 9 bases; nucleotides not matched to a gene: 4. The V gene's germline CDR1 is SQVTM and CDR2 ANQGSEA. The CDR3 loop is CSVEGLAGETQYF. The CDR3 coding sequence is TGCAGCGTTGAAGGGCTAGCGGGAGAAACGCAGTATTTT.

The rearrangement links TRBV3-1 (or the pseudogene TRBV3-2) to TRBJ1-1; D gene uncertain. The V end was cut by 1 base, the J end by 0 bases, with 6 bases between. This CDR3 is 14 amino acids long. Germline values: CDR1 LGHDT, CDR2 YNNKEL (reference sequence). This chain's CDR3 is CASSQVAMNTEAFF. The CDR3 nucleotides are TGTGCCAGCAGCCAAGTGGCCATGAACACTGAAGCTTTCTTT.

This clone was seen more than once but under ten times. The rearrangement joins TRBV5-4 to TRBJ1-4; D call uncertain. The germline CDR1 and CDR2 sequences are SGHNT and YYREEE (reference sequence). V was cut by 2 bases and J by 0 bases, with 5 bases left in between. CDR3 length: 14 residues. CDR3 in amino acids: CASSFGPTNEKLFF. Here the CDR3 DNA reads TGTGCCAGCAGCTTTGGCCCAACTAATGAAAAACTGTTTTTT.

V is TRBV12-3 or TRBV12-4 and J is TRBJ1-1; D gene uncertain. Trimming cost V 7 bases and J 2 bases, with 11 bases left between them. CDR3 length equals 13 residues. CDR3 coding DNA: TGTGCCAGCACATACGAGGAAAACACTGAAGCTTTCTTT. This sequence encodes CASTYEENTEAFF.

A few counts support this clone. The chain uses TRBV5-4 and TRBJ1-2; TRBD1 matches at 8 bases. V lost 4 bases and J lost 5; bases outside the gene matches: 13. The CDR3 has 16 residues. The germline V gene encodes CDR1 SGHNT and CDR2 YYREEE (reference sequence). The DNA for the CDR3 is TGTGCCAGCAGCCAGGGAGAGACAGGGGTCTCTTATGGCTACACCTTC. Protein: CASSQGETGVSYGYTF.

The V and J genes are TRBV30 and TRBJ1-4, with 11 bases identical to TRBD1. Unmatched junction bases numbered 10, after V lost 7 bases and J lost 6 bases. In germline, CDR1 is GTSNPN, CDR2 SVGIG (reference sequence). The CDR3 extends over 15 amino acids. Here the CDR3 reads CASGQGAWLDEKLFF. The CDR3 nucleotides are TGTGCCTCCGGACAGGGGGCATGGTTGGATGAAAAACTGTTTTTT.

The chain employs TRBV3-1 (or the pseudogene TRBV3-2) and TRBJ2-5; perhaps TRBD1 as D (5 bases). The CDR3 loop spans 14 amino acids. Germline CDR1 LGHDT, CDR2 YNNKEL (reference sequence). The V end lost 0 bases, the J end lost 5 bases, and 10 bases lay between the germline ends. CDR3 residues: CASSQDRGIETQYF. The CDR3 DNA reads as TGTGCCAGCAGCCAAGATAGGGGAATTGAGACCCAGTACTTC.

This sequence joins TRBV7-8 and TRBJ2-7, with D possibly matching TRBD1 (6 bases). Deletions cut 6 bases from V and 6 bases from J, with 15 bases between. Germline CDR1 SGHVS, CDR2 FQNEAQ. The CDR3 runs 13 residues. The CDR3 DNA reads TGTGCCAGCAGAGGGGGACCGGGGACCGAGCAGTACGTC. Amino acid sequence: CASRGGPGTEQYV.

The J gene is TRBJ1-2, the V gene TRBV19, with 7 nucleotides matching TRBD1. Germline CDR1 is LNHDA and CDR2 is SQIVND (reference sequence). Trimming cost V 5 bases and J 4 bases; bases outside gene matches: 4. The CDR3 loop spans 13 amino acids. CDR3 nucleotide sequence: TGTGCCAGTAGTCTTCGACAGGGCTATGGCTACACCTTC. Its translation: CASSLRQGYGYTF.